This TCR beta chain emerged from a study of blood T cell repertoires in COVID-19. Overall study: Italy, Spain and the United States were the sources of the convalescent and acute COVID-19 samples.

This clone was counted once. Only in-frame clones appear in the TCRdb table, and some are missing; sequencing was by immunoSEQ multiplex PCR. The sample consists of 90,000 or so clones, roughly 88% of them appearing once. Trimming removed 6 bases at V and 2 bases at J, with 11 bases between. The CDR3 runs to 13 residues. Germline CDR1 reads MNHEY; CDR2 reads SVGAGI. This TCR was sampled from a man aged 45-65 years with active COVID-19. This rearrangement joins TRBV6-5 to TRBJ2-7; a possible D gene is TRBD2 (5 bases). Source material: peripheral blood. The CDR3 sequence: CASRGGGTYEQYF. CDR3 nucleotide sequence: TGTGCCAGCAGGGGCGGAGGAACCTACGAGCAGTACTTC.